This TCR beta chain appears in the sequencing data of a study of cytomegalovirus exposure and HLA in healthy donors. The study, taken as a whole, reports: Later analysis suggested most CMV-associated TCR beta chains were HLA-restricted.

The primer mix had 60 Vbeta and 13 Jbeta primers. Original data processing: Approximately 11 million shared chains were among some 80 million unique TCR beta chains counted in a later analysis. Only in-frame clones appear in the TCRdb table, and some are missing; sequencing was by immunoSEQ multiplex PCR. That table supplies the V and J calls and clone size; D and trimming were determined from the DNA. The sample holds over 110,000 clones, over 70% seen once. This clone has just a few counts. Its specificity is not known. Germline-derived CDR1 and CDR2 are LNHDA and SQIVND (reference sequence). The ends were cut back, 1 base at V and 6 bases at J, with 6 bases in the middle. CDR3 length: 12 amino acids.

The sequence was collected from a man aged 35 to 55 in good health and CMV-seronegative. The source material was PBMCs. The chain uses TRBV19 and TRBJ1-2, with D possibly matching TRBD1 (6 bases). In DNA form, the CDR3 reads TGTGCCAGTAGTATAGCAGGGGATGGCTACACCTTC. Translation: CASSIAGDGYTF.